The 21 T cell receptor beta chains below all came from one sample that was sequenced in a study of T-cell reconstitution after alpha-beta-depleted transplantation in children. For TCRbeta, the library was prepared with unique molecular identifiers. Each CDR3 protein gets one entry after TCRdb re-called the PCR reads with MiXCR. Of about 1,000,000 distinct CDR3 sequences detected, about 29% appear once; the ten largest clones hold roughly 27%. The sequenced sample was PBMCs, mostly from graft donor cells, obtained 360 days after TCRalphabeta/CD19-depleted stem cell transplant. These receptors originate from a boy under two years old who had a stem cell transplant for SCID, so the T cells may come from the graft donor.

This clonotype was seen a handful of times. This CDR3 is CASSLLGDTEAFF. The CDR3 coding sequence is TGTGCCAGCAGTTTACTGGGAGATACTGAAGCTTTCTTT. The chain combines TRBV27 with TRBJ1-1, with D hard to call. The germline V and J ends were trimmed by 2 bases and 5 bases, with 9 bases remaining between them. From germline, CDR1 is MNHEY and CDR2 SMNVEV (reference sequence). CDR3 length: 13 amino acids.

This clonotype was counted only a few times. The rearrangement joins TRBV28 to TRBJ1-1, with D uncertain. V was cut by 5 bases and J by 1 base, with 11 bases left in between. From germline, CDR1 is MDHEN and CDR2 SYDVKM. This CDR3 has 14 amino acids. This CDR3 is CASSPQGPNTEAFF. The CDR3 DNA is TGTGCCAGCAGTCCACAAGGACCGAACACTGAAGCTTTCTTT.

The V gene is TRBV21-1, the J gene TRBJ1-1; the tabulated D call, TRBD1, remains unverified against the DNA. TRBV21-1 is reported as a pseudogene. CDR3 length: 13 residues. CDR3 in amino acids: CASSSRDSAEAFF. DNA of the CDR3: TGTGCCAGCAGCTCCCGGGACAGCGCTGAAGCTTTCTTT.

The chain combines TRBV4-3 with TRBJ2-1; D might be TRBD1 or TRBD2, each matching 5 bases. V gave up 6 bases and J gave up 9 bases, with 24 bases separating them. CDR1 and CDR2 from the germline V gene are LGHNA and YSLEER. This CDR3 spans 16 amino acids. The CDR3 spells CASRARLRDPKPEQFF. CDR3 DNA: TGCGCCAGCAGGGCCCGTCTCCGGGACCCCAAGCCTGAGCAGTTCTTC.

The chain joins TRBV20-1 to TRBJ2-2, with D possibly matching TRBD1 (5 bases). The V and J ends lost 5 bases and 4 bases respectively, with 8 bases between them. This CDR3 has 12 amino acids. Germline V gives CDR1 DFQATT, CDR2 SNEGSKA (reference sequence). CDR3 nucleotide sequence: TGCAGTGCTTTGACAGCCACCGGGGAGCTGTTTTTT. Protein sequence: CSALTATGELFF.

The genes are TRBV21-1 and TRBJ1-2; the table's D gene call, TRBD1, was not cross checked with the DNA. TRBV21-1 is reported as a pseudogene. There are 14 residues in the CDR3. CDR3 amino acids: CARPRTGINYGYTF. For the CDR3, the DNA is TGTGCCAGGCCCCGGACAGGGATTAACTATGGCTACACCTTC.

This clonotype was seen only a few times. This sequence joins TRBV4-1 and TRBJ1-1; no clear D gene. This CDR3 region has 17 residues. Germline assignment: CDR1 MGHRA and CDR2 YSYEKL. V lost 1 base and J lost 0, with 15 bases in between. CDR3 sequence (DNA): TGCGCCAGCAGCCAAGTCTCCACCGGTGGCATGAACACTGAAGCTTTCTTT. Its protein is CASSQVSTGGMNTEAFF.

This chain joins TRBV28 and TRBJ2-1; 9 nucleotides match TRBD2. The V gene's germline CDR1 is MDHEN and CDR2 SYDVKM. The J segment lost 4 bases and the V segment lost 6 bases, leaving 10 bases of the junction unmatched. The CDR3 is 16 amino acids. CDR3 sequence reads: CASRKTSGWDYNEQFF. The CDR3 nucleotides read TGTGCCAGCAGAAAAACTAGCGGGTGGGATTACAATGAGCAGTTCTTC.

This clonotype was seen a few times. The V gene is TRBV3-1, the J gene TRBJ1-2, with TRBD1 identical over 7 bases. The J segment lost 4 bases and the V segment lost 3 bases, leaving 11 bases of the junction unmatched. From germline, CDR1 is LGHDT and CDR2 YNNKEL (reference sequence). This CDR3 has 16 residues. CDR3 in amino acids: CASSHLTGSYSYGYTF. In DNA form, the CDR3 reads TGTGCCAGCAGCCACCTGACAGGGTCATATTCCTATGGCTACACCTTC.

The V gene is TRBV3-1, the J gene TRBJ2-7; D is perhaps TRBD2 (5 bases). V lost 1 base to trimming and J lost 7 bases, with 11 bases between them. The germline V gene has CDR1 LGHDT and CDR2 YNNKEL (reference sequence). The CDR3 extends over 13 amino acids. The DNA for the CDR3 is TGTGCCAGCAGCCAAGCCCGAGGAGGAGAGCAGTACTTC. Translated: CASSQARGGEQYF.

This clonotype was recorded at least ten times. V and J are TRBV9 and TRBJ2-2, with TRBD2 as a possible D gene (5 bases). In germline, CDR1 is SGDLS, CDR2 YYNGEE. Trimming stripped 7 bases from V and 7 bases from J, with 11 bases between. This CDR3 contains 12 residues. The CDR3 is CASRGPGGELFF. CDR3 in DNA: TGTGCCAGCCGAGGGCCCGGCGGGGAGCTGTTTTTT. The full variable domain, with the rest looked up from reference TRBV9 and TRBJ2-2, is DSGVTQTPKHLITATGQRVTLRCSPRSGDLSVYWYQQSLDQGLQFLIQYYNGEERAKGNILERFSAQQFPDLHSELNLSSLELGDSALYFCASRGPGGELFFGEGSRLTVL.

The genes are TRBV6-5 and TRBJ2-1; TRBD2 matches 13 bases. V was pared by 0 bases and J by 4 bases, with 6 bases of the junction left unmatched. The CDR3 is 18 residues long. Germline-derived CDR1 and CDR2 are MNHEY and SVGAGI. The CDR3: CASSYSRLAGGPYNEQFF. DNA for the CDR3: TGTGCCAGCAGTTACTCAAGACTAGCGGGGGGCCCTTACAATGAGCAGTTCTTC.

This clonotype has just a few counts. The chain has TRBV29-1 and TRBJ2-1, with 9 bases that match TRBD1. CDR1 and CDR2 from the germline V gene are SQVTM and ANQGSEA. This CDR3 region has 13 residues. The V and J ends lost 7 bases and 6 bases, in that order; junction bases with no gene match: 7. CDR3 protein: CSGRDRVFNEQFF. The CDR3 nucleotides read TGCAGCGGCCGGGACAGGGTATTCAATGAGCAGTTCTTC.

CDR3 loop: CASSWERGGLYEQYF. CDR3 nucleotides: TGTGCCAGCAGCTGGGAGCGGGGGGGCCTCTACGAGCAGTACTTC. The chain joins TRBV5-5 to TRBJ2-7; 10 bases map to TRBD2. The CDR3 length is 15 residues. J gave up 3 bases and V 3 bases, and 6 bases lay outside the gene matches. Germline V lookup: CDR1 SGHKS, CDR2 YYEKEE (reference sequence).

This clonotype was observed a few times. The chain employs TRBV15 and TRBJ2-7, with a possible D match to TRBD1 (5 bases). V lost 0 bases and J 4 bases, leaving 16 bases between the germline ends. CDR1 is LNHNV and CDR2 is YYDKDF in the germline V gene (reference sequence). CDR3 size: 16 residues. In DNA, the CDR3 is TGTGCCACCAGCAGAGACACAGGTCGGATTGTGTACGAGCAGTACTTC. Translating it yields CATSRDTGRIVYEQYF.

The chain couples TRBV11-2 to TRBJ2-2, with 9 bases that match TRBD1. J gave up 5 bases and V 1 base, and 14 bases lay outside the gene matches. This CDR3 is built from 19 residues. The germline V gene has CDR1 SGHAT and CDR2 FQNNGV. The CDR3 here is CASSLVLSGQGLRTGELFF. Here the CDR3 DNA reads TGTGCCAGCAGCTTAGTTTTGTCGGGACAGGGCCTTAGAACCGGGGAGCTGTTTTTT.

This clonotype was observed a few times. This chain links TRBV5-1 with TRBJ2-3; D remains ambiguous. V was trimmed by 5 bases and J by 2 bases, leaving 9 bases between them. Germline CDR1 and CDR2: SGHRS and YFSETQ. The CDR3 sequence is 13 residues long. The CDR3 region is CASRPVATDTQYF. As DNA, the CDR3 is TGCGCCAGCAGGCCGGTAGCCACAGATACGCAGTATTTT. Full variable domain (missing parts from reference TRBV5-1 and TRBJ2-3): KAGVTQTPRYLIKTRGQQVTLSCSPISGHRSVSWYQQTPGQGLQFLFEYFSETQRNKGNFPGRFSGRQFSNSRSEMNVSTLELGDSALYLCASRPVATDTQYFGPGTRLTVL.

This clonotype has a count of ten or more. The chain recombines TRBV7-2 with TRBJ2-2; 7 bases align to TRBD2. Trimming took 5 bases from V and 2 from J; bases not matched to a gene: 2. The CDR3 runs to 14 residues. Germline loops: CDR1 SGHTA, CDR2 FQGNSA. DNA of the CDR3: TGTGCCAGCAGCCGGGACTACAACACCGGGGAGCTGTTTTTT. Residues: CASSRDYNTGELFF.

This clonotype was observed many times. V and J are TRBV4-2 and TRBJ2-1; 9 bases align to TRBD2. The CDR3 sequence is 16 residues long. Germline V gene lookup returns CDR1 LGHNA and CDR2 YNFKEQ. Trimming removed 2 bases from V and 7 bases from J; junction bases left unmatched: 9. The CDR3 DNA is TGTGCCAGCAGCCAAAGGAGCGGGGGGACGGGAAATGAGCAGTTCTTC. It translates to CASSQRSGGTGNEQFF.

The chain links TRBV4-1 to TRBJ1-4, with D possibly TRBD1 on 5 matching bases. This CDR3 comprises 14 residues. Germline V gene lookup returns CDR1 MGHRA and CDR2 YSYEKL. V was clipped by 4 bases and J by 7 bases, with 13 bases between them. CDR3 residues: CASSLRDQVEKLFF. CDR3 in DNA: TGCGCCAGCAGCCTCCGGGACCAAGTTGAAAAACTGTTTTTT.

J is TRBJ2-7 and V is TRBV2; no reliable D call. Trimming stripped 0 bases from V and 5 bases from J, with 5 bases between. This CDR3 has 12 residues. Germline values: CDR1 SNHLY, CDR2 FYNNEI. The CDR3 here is CASSEAPNEQYF. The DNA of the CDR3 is TGTGCCAGCAGTGAAGCGCCCAACGAGCAGTACTTC.